This passage covers 24 T cell receptor beta chains from one sample sequenced in a study of T cell responses to AZD1222 COVID-19 vaccine. Here immunoSEQ multiplex PCR was the method, and the copy in TCRdb shows in-frame clones only, minus some. The profile shows about 76,000 clones, around 80% of them singletons. This specimen was peripheral blood, taken 28 days after the second dose of the MenACWY control vaccine. These receptors were collected from an adult who received the MenACWY meningococcal vaccine as a control.

CDR3 protein: CASNPEGTSGFNEQFF. DNA of the CDR3: TGTGCCAGCAACCCAGAGGGGACTAGCGGATTCAATGAGCAGTTCTTC. This rearrangement joins TRBV2 to TRBJ2-1; 11 bases map to TRBD2. Trimming at V came to 7 bases and at J to 6 bases, leaving 11 bases not matched to a gene. The CDR3 spans 16 residues. CDR1 and CDR2 from the germline V gene are SNHLY and FYNNEI.

The chain employs TRBV5-6 and TRBJ1-2; D might be TRBD1 (5 bases). Germline V CDR1 and CDR2: SGHDT, YYEEEE. V lost 1 base, J lost 4 bases, and 11 bases lay in between. CDR3 length equals 14 residues. CDR3 protein: CASSLTGTVYGYTF. CDR3 nucleotide sequence: TGTGCCAGCAGCTTGACAGGCACAGTCTATGGCTACACCTTC.

The rearrangement links TRBV4-1 to TRBJ1-4, with 8 bases that match TRBD1. Germline loops: CDR1 MGHRA, CDR2 YSYEKL. V was clipped by 4 bases and J by 4 bases; unmatched bases: 2. This CDR3 has 14 amino acids. This CDR3 reads CASSLTGVNEKLFF. The DNA of the CDR3 is TGCGCCAGCAGCCTGACAGGGGTTAATGAAAAACTGTTTTTT.

This clone was seen more than once but under ten times. This chain uses TRBV18 with TRBJ1-1; D gene ambiguous. Germline assignment: CDR1 KGHSH and CDR2 LQKENI. The CDR3 is 14 residues long. V lost 0 bases and J lost 2, with 7 bases in between. In nucleotides, the CDR3 is TGTGCCAGCTCACCACCGGGGAGAAACACTGAAGCTTTCTTT. It translates to CASSPPGRNTEAFF.

CDR3 loop: CASSIDRGNHQPQHF. CDR3 DNA sequence: TGTGCCAGTAGTATCGACAGAGGGAATCATCAGCCCCAGCATTTT. V and J are TRBV19 and TRBJ1-5; perhaps TRBD1 as D (5 bases). The CDR3 runs 15 residues. Germline CDR1 LNHDA, CDR2 SQIVND (reference sequence). V gave up 3 bases and J gave up 5 bases, with 14 bases separating them.

The gene calls are TRBV7-8 and TRBJ2-5; D remains unclear. Trimming pared 0 bases from V and 1 base from J, leaving 12 bases between. This CDR3 spans 16 amino acids. Germline CDR1 reads SGHVS; CDR2 reads FQNEAQ. CDR3 sequence reads: CASSLAPFGPQETQYF. In DNA, the CDR3 is TGTGCCAGCAGCTTAGCGCCTTTCGGGCCCCAAGAGACCCAGTACTTC.

The chain carries TRBV19 and TRBJ2-5; D is undetermined. Germline V CDR1 and CDR2: LNHDA, SQIVND (reference sequence). This CDR3 spans 11 amino acids. V lost 5 bases and J 5 bases, leaving 6 bases between the germline ends. The CDR3 here is CASSSRETQYF. DNA of the CDR3: TGTGCCAGTAGTTCCCGGGAGACCCAGTACTTC. The whole variable domain, remainder taken from reference TRBV19 and TRBJ2-5, is DGGITQSPKYLFRKEGQNVTLSCEQNLNHDAMYWYRQDPGQGLRLIYYSQIVNDFQKGDIAEGYSVSREKKESFPLTVTSAQKNPTAFYLCASSSRETQYFGPGTRLLVL.

V gene TRBV2 combines with J gene TRBJ1-2; TRBD1 is a possible D gene (5 bases). The ends were cut back, 6 bases at V and 7 bases at J, with 15 bases in the middle. The CDR3 is 13 amino acids. CDR1 and CDR2 (germline): SNHLY, FYNNEI. CDR3 nucleotides: TGTGCCAGCAGCCCCCGGGGGATAGGTGGCTACACCTTC. Residues: CASSPRGIGGYTF.

This chain uses TRBV13 with TRBJ2-7; D is ambiguous. Germline-derived CDR1 and CDR2 are PRHDT and FYEKMQ (reference sequence). The CDR3 length is 16 residues. Trimming shortened V by 0 bases and J by 6 bases, and 18 bases separated the two germline ends. CDR3 sequence reads: CASSLGDKGPLPEQYF. The DNA for the CDR3 is TGTGCCAGCAGCTTAGGCGATAAAGGACCCCTTCCCGAGCAGTACTTC.

The rearrangement links TRBV7-9 to TRBJ1-1; D unresolved. CDR1 is SEHNR, CDR2 FQNEAQ, per germline (reference sequence). With 2 bases removed from V and 1 base from J, the gap between germline ends came to 8 bases. The CDR3 runs 14 residues. The CDR3 protein is CASSLLGGNTEAFF. CDR3 in DNA: TGTGCCAGCAGCTTATTAGGAGGGAACACTGAAGCTTTCTTT.

This chain connects TRBV11-2 to TRBJ2-1; TRBD1 might be the D (7 bases). There are 16 residues in the CDR3. CDR1 SGHAT and CDR2 FQNNGV come from the germline V gene. Trimming took 1 base from V and 6 from J, leaving 16 bases between them. The CDR3 bases are TGTGCCAGCAGCTTAGTAGGGGGCGGGGCGCCCAATGAGCAGTTCTTC. Protein sequence: CASSLVGGGAPNEQFF.

A word on this clone: The same CDR3 arises from other DNA sequences in this sample as well. J is TRBJ2-7 and V is TRBV5-4; 7 bases are a match to TRBD1. With V trimmed by 1 base and J by 0 bases, 4 bases remained unmatched. Germline lookup yields CDR1 SGHNT and CDR2 YYREEE (reference sequence). The length of the CDR3 is 15 residues. The CDR3 reads CASSLRQGSSYEQYF. CDR3 sequence (DNA): TGTGCCAGCAGCTTGAGACAGGGAAGCTCCTACGAGCAGTACTTC.

The chain uses TRBV2 and TRBJ2-5; a possible D gene is TRBD2 (5 bases). The CDR3 is 12 amino acids. Germline CDR1 reads SNHLY; CDR2 reads FYNNEI. Trimming pared 8 bases from V and 5 bases from J, leaving 12 bases between. The chain's CDR3 is CASGRERETQYF. The CDR3 DNA is TGTGCCAGCGGGAGAGAGAGGGAGACCCAGTACTTC.

V and J are TRBV27 and TRBJ2-2, with 7 bases lining up with TRBD2. This CDR3 contains 13 residues. Germline CDR1 reads MNHEY; CDR2 reads SMNVEV (reference sequence). The ends lost 7 bases at V and 1 base at J; junction bases unmatched: 0. The CDR3 loop reads CASTGGNTGELFF. CDR3 sequence (DNA): TGTGCCAGCACGGGGGGGAACACCGGGGAGCTGTTTTTT.

There are a few counts of this clone. V usage is TRBV18 and J usage is TRBJ1-1, with TRBD1 as a possible D gene (5 bases). V was clipped by 0 bases and J by 8 bases, with 22 bases between them. CDR3 size: 17 residues. The V gene's germline CDR1 is KGHSH and CDR2 LQKENI. CDR3 residues: CASSPPGGVATATEAFF. Here the CDR3 DNA reads TGTGCCAGCTCACCACCGGGGGGAGTAGCGACGGCGACCGAAGCTTTCTTT.

The chain combines TRBV27 with TRBJ1-1, with D possibly being TRBD1 (5 bases). The germline V gene has CDR1 MNHEY and CDR2 SMNVEV (reference sequence). The CDR3 runs to 16 residues. Trimming removed 4 bases at V and 4 bases at J, with 19 bases between. The CDR3 region is CASSSLTFGGTTEAFF. The CDR3 bases are TGTGCCAGCAGTTCACTTACGTTCGGGGGGACCACTGAAGCTTTCTTT.

This clone showed up just a few times. The genes are TRBV7-2 and TRBJ1-2, with D possibly matching TRBD1 (6 bases). The V and J ends lost 3 bases and 6 bases respectively, with 17 bases between them. This CDR3 region has 15 residues. The germline CDR1 and CDR2 sequences are SGHTA and FQGNSA. The CDR3 nucleotides read TGTGCCAGCAGCTTTTCCCATACAGGGACGAATGGCTACACCTTC. Translation: CASSFSHTGTNGYTF.

This chain uses TRBV6-5 with TRBJ1-2; no clear D gene. Germline-derived CDR1 and CDR2 are MNHEY and SVGAGI. CDR3 length: 13 residues. Between the trimmed V and J ends, which lost 4 bases and 4 bases, there was a span of 10 bases. CDR3 region: CASSFDTFYGYTF. CDR3 in DNA: TGTGCCAGCAGTTTCGACACTTTCTATGGCTACACCTTC.

The chain has TRBV25-1 and TRBJ1-4; TRBD1 aligns across 7 bases. The CDR3 runs 16 residues. Germline V gene data show CDR1 as MGHDK and CDR2 as SYGVNS. The ends lost 1 base at V and 8 bases at J; junction bases unmatched: 10. Here the CDR3 DNA reads TGTGCCAGCAGTGAATTATTCCAGGGGGTACGGGAAAAACTGTTTTTT. It specifies CASSELFQGVREKLFF.

The chain links TRBV2 to TRBJ1-6; D is unresolved. CDR1 and CDR2 (germline): SNHLY, FYNNEI. The V and J ends lost 2 bases and 0 bases respectively, with 5 bases between them. CDR3 size: 15 residues. CDR3: CASSERSSYNSPLHF. The CDR3 DNA reads as TGTGCCAGCAGTGAAAGAAGCTCCTATAATTCACCCCTCCACTTT.

This sequence joins TRBV28 and TRBJ2-7, with D maybe TRBD1 (9 bases). Trimming left V 10 bases short and J 6 bases short, with 22 bases between. Germline CDR1 MDHEN, CDR2 SYDVKM. The CDR3 runs 14 residues. The chain's CDR3 is CATSGGTGSGEQYF. Written as DNA, the CDR3 is TGTGCCACCTCGGGGGGGACAGGGTCTGGCGAGCAGTACTTC.

This chain uses TRBV7-9 with TRBJ2-7; 10 bases align to TRBD2. This CDR3 comprises 15 residues. CDR1 is SEHNR, CDR2 FQNEAQ, per germline (reference sequence). After removal of 8 bases from V and 4 bases from J, the junction contained 11 bases not matched to a gene. DNA for the CDR3: TGTGCCAGCGGCCCATCGGGACTAGCGATTTACGAGCAGTACTTC. It yields the protein CASGPSGLAIYEQYF.

This clone was picked up a small number of times. The V and J genes are TRBV2 and TRBJ1-1; D gene ambiguous. This CDR3 has 15 residues. The germline V and J ends were trimmed by 1 base and 0 bases, with 9 bases remaining between them. In germline, CDR1 is SNHLY, CDR2 FYNNEI. DNA for the CDR3: TGTGCCAGCAGTGAAGGGGTGTTCATGAACACTGAAGCTTTCTTT. It encodes CASSEGVFMNTEAFF.

The rearrangement links TRBV12-3 or TRBV12-4 to TRBJ1-5; perhaps TRBD1 as D (5 bases). Trimming took 1 base from V and 6 from J, leaving 7 bases between them. The CDR3 contains 13 residues. CDR3 sequence reads: CASSLGGGQPQHF. The CDR3 coding sequence is TGTGCCAGCAGTTTAGGGGGGGGTCAGCCCCAGCATTTT.